The T cell receptor beta chain under discussion was sequenced for a study of blood T cell repertoires in COVID-19. Study in general: Researchers got acute and convalescent COVID-19 samples from the United States, Italy and Spain. Sample material is recorded as cDNA or gDNA derived from T cells, B-cell-depleted T cells, or PBMCs.

Looked up from germline, CDR1 is MDHEN and CDR2 is SYDVKM. The CDR3 covers 14 residues. The V gene lost 4 bases and the J gene lost 3 bases, with 13 bases spanning the gap. Original analysis: Reference gene primers were amplified, and this amplification served to estimate nucleated cell counts. TCRdb's table, derived via immunoSEQ multiplex PCR, lists solely in-frame clones and lacks some. V, J and clone size were drawn from that table, and D and trimming were deduced from the DNA. The sample has fewer than 80,000 clones; about 80% are singletons. The V and J genes are TRBV28 and TRBJ2-7, with D tentatively TRBD2 (6 bases). This sequence originates from a human donor in a cohort sampled during active COVID-19. Sequencing used peripheral blood. This CDR3 is CASSSVWEVYEQYF. The DNA for the CDR3 is TGTGCCAGCAGTTCCGTATGGGAGGTCTACGAGCAGTACTTC.